The next 15 T cell receptor beta chains were all read from a single sample in a study of shared clonotypes between healthy human individuals. Clones were read by immunoSEQ multiplex PCR, and TCRdb kept only the in-frame ones, dropping some. The sample contains about 2 million clones, 90% to 95% of which appear only once. The sample taken for sequencing was naive CD4+ T cells sorted from blood. This sample's subset: CD45RA+ positively selected. These receptors were obtained from a man between 18 and 29 years old in good health.

V gene TRBV28 combines with J gene TRBJ1-5; a weak D match, TRBD1 (5 bases). The CDR3 is 12 residues long. V gave up 5 bases and J gave up 8 bases, with 10 bases separating them. CDR1 is MDHEN, CDR2 SYDVKM, per germline. The DNA of the CDR3 is TGTGCCAGCAGTCCAGGGTTTAAGCCCCAGCATTTT. Amino acids: CASSPGFKPQHF.

This chain uses TRBV6-4 with TRBJ2-5; no firm D call. The end of the DNA aligns better with TRBJ2-7, so the J call may be wrong. The germline V gene has CDR1 MRHNA and CDR2 SNTAGT. The CDR3 length is 14 residues. The CDR3: CASSSGPGAYEQYF. CDR3 coding DNA: TGTGCCAGCAGTTCCGGGCCAGGTGCTTACGAGCAGTACTTC.

This clone has a single count. V and J are TRBV4-2 and TRBJ2-7, with 7 bases identical to TRBD1. V trimming: 5 bases; J trimming: 1 base; junction bases outside the gene matches: 8. From germline, CDR1 is LGHNA and CDR2 YNFKEQ. This CDR3 comprises 15 residues. CDR3 in DNA: TGTGCCAGCAGCAGCCGGGACAGAAGTTCCTACGAGCAGTACTTC. It specifies CASSSRDRSSYEQYF.

The chain recombines TRBV29-1 with TRBJ2-7, with a tentative D call TRBD1 (5 bases). Germline V lookup: CDR1 SQVTM, CDR2 ANQGSEA. The CDR3 spans 12 residues. V was shortened by 6 bases and J by 2 bases, with 11 bases between the two germline ends. CDR3 sequence (DNA): TGCAGCGTCGGCAGGGAAACCTACGAGCAGTACTTC. It is translated as CSVGRETYEQYF.

The chain links TRBV7-2 to TRBJ2-6, with D tentatively TRBD1 (6 bases). The V end was cut by 1 base, the J end by 3 bases, with 10 bases between. The CDR3 has 16 residues. The V gene's germline CDR1 is SGHTA and CDR2 FQGNSA. The CDR3 DNA is TGTGCCAGCAGCTTAGGTCCAGGGGTTGGGGCCAACGTCCTGACTTTC. This encodes CASSLGPGVGANVLTF.

The J gene is TRBJ1-2, the V gene TRBV6-5; 8 bases agree with TRBD1. Germline lookup yields CDR1 MNHEY and CDR2 SVGAGI. V was pared by 6 bases and J by 6 bases, with 6 bases of the junction left unmatched. This CDR3 comprises 13 residues. The CDR3 DNA reads as TGTGCCAGCAGAATGGACAGGGTCGATGGCTACACCTTC. Residues: CASRMDRVDGYTF.

The chain combines TRBV11-2 with TRBJ2-3; D could derive from TRBD1 or TRBD2 (5 bases each). Germline CDR1 and CDR2: SGHAT and FQNNGV. V lost 1 base and J lost 2, with 19 bases in between. The CDR3 is made up of 18 amino acids. Here the CDR3 reads CASSLVLSGRRNTDTQYF. The CDR3 DNA is TGTGCCAGCAGCTTAGTATTGTCGGGACGACGCAACACAGATACGCAGTATTTT. The variable domain in full, completed from reference TRBV11-2 and TRBJ2-3, reads EAGVAQSPRYKIIEKRQSVAFWCNPISGHATLYWYQQILGQGPKLLIQFQNNGVVDDSQLPKDRFSAERLKGVDSTLKIQPAKLEDSAVYLCASSLVLSGRRNTDTQYFGPGTRLTVL.

The rearrangement links TRBV29-1 to TRBJ2-3; 9 positions match TRBD2. V lost 3 bases and J lost 3; bases outside the gene matches: 1. Germline lookup yields CDR1 SQVTM and CDR2 ANQGSEA. The CDR3 runs 13 residues. The DNA of the CDR3 is TGCAGCGTTGAGAGCGGGAGGACAGATACGCAGTATTTT. Protein sequence: CSVESGRTDTQYF.

This chain links TRBV6-5 with TRBJ2-2; D is unclear. The CDR3 has 15 residues. Germline CDR1 and CDR2: MNHEY and SVGAGI. V was cut by 3 bases and J by 1 base, with 9 bases left in between. Here the CDR3 DNA reads TGTGCCAGCAGTTATGAACTCCTGAACACCGGGGAGCTGTTTTTT. Protein product: CASSYELLNTGELFF.

Regarding this clone: At one end, the junction sequence differs from germline, possibly due to a read error. The chain has TRBV9 and TRBJ2-3; a weak D match, TRBD2 (6 bases). This CDR3 region has 16 residues. CDR1 SGDLS and CDR2 YYNGEE come from the germline V gene. For the CDR3, the DNA is TGTGCCGGCAGCGTCGCAGCGACTAGAAGCACAGATACGCAGTATTTT. Translated: CAGSVAATRSTDTQYF.

The V call is TRBV28, the J call TRBJ1-1; TRBD1 matches 7 bases. The CDR3 has 13 residues. Germline CDR1 and CDR2: MDHEN and SYDVKM. Losses at the gene ends were 5 bases for V and 5 bases for J; bases not matched to a gene: 5. The CDR3 sequence: CASSNPRGTEAFF. The CDR3 DNA reads as TGTGCCAGCAGTAACCCCAGGGGGACTGAAGCTTTCTTT.

The rearrangement joins TRBV2 to TRBJ2-5; D gene uncertain. Germline V CDR1 and CDR2: SNHLY, FYNNEI. Trimming took off 3 bases at V and 4 bases at J, with 6 bases between the two ends. The CDR3 is 12 residues long. The CDR3 sequence is CASSDDVETQYF. The CDR3 DNA reads TGTGCCAGCAGTGATGACGTAGAGACCCAGTACTTC.

This chain joins TRBV6-1 and TRBJ1-1, with D possibly matching TRBD1 (5 bases). The CDR3 length is 15 residues. Trimming pared 4 bases from V and 4 bases from J, leaving 16 bases between. Germline CDR1 reads MNHNS; CDR2 reads SASEGT. This CDR3 is CASSVGGTWSTEAFF. In DNA, the CDR3 is TGTGCCAGCAGTGTCGGGGGTACATGGAGCACTGAAGCTTTCTTT.

The V gene is TRBV28, the J gene TRBJ1-2, with D unresolved. This CDR3 comprises 16 residues. Germline CDR1 reads MDHEN; CDR2 reads SYDVKM. V was shortened by 4 bases and J by 6 bases, with 21 bases between the two germline ends. CDR3 bases: TGTGCCAGCAGTTCCCCCCAAGGAACAAGCGCCGATGGCTACACCTTC. It codes for CASSSPQGTSADGYTF.

J is TRBJ1-1 and V is TRBV29-1; D uncertain. The germline V and J ends were trimmed by 1 base and 5 bases, with 20 bases remaining between them. The CDR3 has 16 amino acids. The V gene's germline CDR1 is SQVTM and CDR2 ANQGSEA. The CDR3, as DNA: TGCAGCGTTGAAGCCGTGAAGGGCCCGCGAGGGACTGAAGCTTTCTTT. Protein product: CSVEAVKGPRGTEAFF.